The present T cell receptor beta chain was sequenced within a study of blood T cells in healthy people across ages. The CDR3 contains 15 residues. Germline V gives CDR1 SQVTM, CDR2 ANQGSEA. The V and J ends lost 7 bases and 0 bases respectively, with 16 bases between them. Points from the study as a whole: TCR beta diversity tracked closely with naive T cell percentage.

The use of a sample-barcoded 5' primer and a J-beta primer mix characterized a second PCR of roughly 6 to 11 cycles. From the 5' RACE reads, TCRdb called clonotypes with MiXCR, one entry per CDR3 protein. In the table there are approximately 780,000 distinct CDR3 sequences, about a quarter of which are singletons. A note on this clonotype: Its specificity is unknown.

The same sample was also used in a study of T cells of mothers and their children. That source notes: Thymic selection shapes TCR recombination output in related pairs, and it does so similarly in unrelated pairs. Overlap measured in related mother-child pairs was slightly, non-significantly higher than in unrelated pairs.

The receptor was derived from a boy aged 5-17 years in good health. Sequenced sample: blood. The J gene is TRBJ2-1, the V gene TRBV29-1; D may be TRBD1 (5 bases). CDR3 sequence: CSGAQDASSYNEQFF. The CDR3, as DNA: TGCAGCGGGGCACAGGATGCGAGCTCCTACAATGAGCAGTTCTTC.